The 3 T cell receptor beta chains presented below share a single source sample, sequenced in a study of OX40 agonist ivuxolimab in advanced cancers. Assay used: immunoSEQ multiplex PCR; TCRdb lists only in-frame clones, some missing. Of tens of thousands of clones in the sample, approximately 81% were seen once. Source: CD4+ or CD8+ T cells sorted from blood, taken in a trial of the OX40 agonist ivuxolimab. All receptors derive from an adult with an advanced solid tumor such as melanoma, head and neck, liver or kidney cancer.

The genes are TRBV7-9 and TRBJ1-1, with unresolved D. This CDR3 has 11 amino acids. V was cut by 3 bases and J by 11 bases, with 10 bases left in between. CDR1 SEHNR and CDR2 FQNEAQ come from the germline V gene (reference sequence). The CDR3 sequence is CASSFDLEAFF. The CDR3 DNA sequence: TGTGCCAGCAGCTTTGACCTTGAGGCTTTCTTT.

The gene calls are TRBV5-1 and TRBJ2-5; D possibly corresponds to TRBD1 (6 bases). The CDR3 spans 16 residues. The germline CDR1 and CDR2 sequences are SGHRS and YFSETQ. The V end lost 0 bases, the J end lost 5 bases, and 17 bases lay between the germline ends. This CDR3 reads CASSLVQGGTWETQYF. The CDR3 nucleotides read TGCGCCAGCAGCTTGGTTCAAGGGGGAACGTGGGAGACCCAGTACTTC.

J is TRBJ2-5 and V is TRBV11-3; 8 nucleotides agree with TRBD1. Germline V CDR1 and CDR2: SGHNT, YENEEA. The CDR3 length is 17 residues. Trimming removed 1 base from V and 3 bases from J; junction bases left unmatched: 10. Here the CDR3 reads CASSLGRGQESEETQYF. The CDR3 DNA reads as TGTGCCAGCAGCTTAGGTAGGGGACAGGAGTCGGAAGAGACCCAGTACTTC.